These T cell receptor beta chains were read from a single sample in a study of identical twins. One entry per CDR3 protein results from TCRdb running MiXCR on the 5' RACE reads. The sample includes 600,000 to 700,000 distinct CDR3 sequences, 21% of them seen just once. The sample also formed part of further work on T cells expressing NK-cell markers.

The sequenced material came from PBMCs. These receptors were obtained from a woman between 18 and 29 years old in good health. Each CDR3 is given with its conserved first and last residue. The D gene is left open where the match is weak. The size field is filled for only some rows; it gives once, few, many or a size class.

>-|few|TRBV29-1|TRBJ2-3
TGCAGTGGAGGGGGAGCGTCTAGCACAGATACGCAGTATTTT
CSGGGASSTDTQYF
>TRBD2|-|TRBV28|TRBJ2-1
TGTGCCAGCAGCACTCCGGGACTAGGGGAACGTGAGCAGTTCTTC
CASSTPGLGEREQFF
>TRBD2|-|TRBV20-1|TRBJ2-5
TGCAGTGCTGCACCTCTAGCGGGGGACAAAGAGACCCAGTACTTC
CSAAPLAGDKETQYF
>TRBD2|-|TRBV5-1|TRBJ2-1
TGCGCCAGCAGCTTCCCCAACACTAGCGGGAGGTTTAATGAGCAGTTCTTC
CASSFPNTSGRFNEQFF
>-|-|TRBV27|TRBJ2-3
TGTGCCAGCAGTCCGGACGGACGCACAGATACGCAGTATTTT
CASSPDGRTDTQYF
>-|-|TRBV29-1|TRBJ2-7
TGCAGCGTATCGGGCGGGAAAAATTCCTACGAGCAGTACTTC
CSVSGGKNSYEQYF
>-|many|TRBV5-1|TRBJ1-5
TGTGCCAGCAGCTTCACCGTAAATCAGCCCCAGCATTTT
CASSFTVNQPQHF
>-|many|TRBV5-6|TRBJ2-7
TGTGCCAGCAGCTCTCTGACCAGGGTCTCCTACGAGCAGTACTTC
CASSSLTRVSYEQYF
>-|-|TRBV7-6|TRBJ1-1
TGTGCCAGCAGCTTAGTGGGGGTGAACACTGAAGCTTTCTTT
CASSLVGVNTEAFF
>-|-|TRBV10-3|TRBJ1-2
TGTGCCACCGGACGTTTAGACTATACCTACACCTTC
CATGRLDYTYTF
>-|few|TRBV5-1|TRBJ2-7
TGCGCCAGCAGCCTCGAGGACCACGGATACGAGCAGTACTTC
CASSLEDHGYEQYF
>TRBD1|few|TRBV10-1|TRBJ1-2
TGCGCCCCCGTGATGAGGGGGCAGGATGGCTACACCTTC
CAPVMRGQDGYTF
>-|-|TRBV6-2/TRBV6-3|TRBJ2-1
TGTGCCAGCGGATTACAGAATCCTGAGCAGTTCTTC
CASGLQNPEQFF
>-|many|TRBV14|TRBJ2-3
TGTGCCAGCAGCCATAGCGGAGCAGATACGCAGTATTTT
CASSHSGADTQYF
>-|few|TRBV10-2|TRBJ1-2
TGCGCCAGCGGAGCAGGTGTAGTTCTCACGCGCTCCTATGGCTACACCTTC
CASGAGVVLTRSYGYTF
>-|few|TRBV12-3/TRBV12-4|TRBJ2-1
TGTGCCAGCAGTTTATGGCTAGACAAATCGAACCGACACTACAATGAGCAGTTCTTC
CASSLWLDKSNRHYNEQFF
>-|-|TRBV20-1|TRBJ2-4
TGCAGTGCTAGTAATGCACCTGTAAACATTCAGTACTTC
CSASNAPVNIQYF
>-|many|TRBV6-8|TRBJ2-3
TGTGCCAGTACTAGGAGGGCAGATACGCAGTATTTT
CASTRRADTQYF
>-|few|TRBV18|TRBJ2-2
TGTGCCAGCTCACGTTCCGGTGAGAGCACCGGGGAGCTGTTTTTT
CASSRSGESTGELFF
>-|-|TRBV12-3/TRBV12-4|TRBJ2-3
TGTAGCTCGGGGCTCACAGATACGCAGTATTTT
CSSGLTDTQYF
>-|-|TRBV10-3|TRBJ2-3
TGTGCCATCTGGAGCTTTAGCACAGATACGCAGTATTTT
CAIWSFSTDTQYF
>-|-|TRBV7-9|TRBJ1-4
TGTGCCAGCAGCACGCCTCGACAGGCAGAAAAACTGTTTTTT
CASSTPRQAEKLFF
>TRBD2|-|TRBV27|TRBJ2-1
TGTGCCAGCAGTTTCCTCAAATTGTCTAGCGGGACCAATGAGCAGTTCTTC
CASSFLKLSSGTNEQFF
>-|-|TRBV5-5|TRBJ2-6
TGTGCCAGCAGTGGGGGGGGGGCTCCTTCTGGGGCCAACGTCCTGACTTTC
CASSGGGAPSGANVLTF
>-|-|TRBV2|TRBJ2-1
TGTGCCAGCAGTGTTCTCGGGAGCTTATACAATGAGCAGTTCTTC
CASSVLGSLYNEQFF
>-|many|TRBV12-3/TRBV12-4|TRBJ1-3
TGTGCCAGCAGCTTTTCCAACACCATATATTTT
CASSFSNTIYF
>-|-|TRBV20-1|TRBJ2-3
TGCAGTGCTAGCCGTCTACTCTGGGGGGACACAGATACGCAGTATTTT
CSASRLLWGDTDTQYF
>-|few|TRBV20-1|TRBJ2-1
TGCAGTGCTAGAGATTTTGAGGGTTTGGGTGAGCAGTTCTTC
CSARDFEGLGEQFF
>-|few|TRBV7-2|TRBJ1-1
TGTGCCAGCATGGCCAGAAGGAACACTGAAGCTTTCTTT
CASMARRNTEAFF
>-|few|TRBV20-1|TRBJ2-7
TGCAGTGCTGTCCATATCTACGAGCAGTACTTC
CSAVHIYEQYF
>-|-|TRBV12-5|TRBJ2-1
TGTGCTAGTGGTCCCTGGGGGGATTACAATGAGCAGTTCTTC
CASGPWGDYNEQFF
>TRBD2|-|TRBV6-2/TRBV6-3|TRBJ2-5
TGTGCCAGCAGTCAACTAGCGGGAGTGCTCGAGACCCAGTACTTC
CASSQLAGVLETQYF
>-|many|TRBV20-1|TRBJ2-7
TGCAGTGCTAGAGATAGGGGGGGCCCCTACGAGCAGTACTTC
CSARDRGGPYEQYF
>TRBD2|-|TRBV6-5|TRBJ2-7
TGTGCCAGCAGTTACACTAGCGGGAACTACGAGCAGTACTTC
CASSYTSGNYEQYF
>-|-|TRBV7-7|TRBJ2-5
TGTGCCAGCAGTTACACCGGGACATCCCAAGAGACCCAGTACTTC
CASSYTGTSQETQYF
>-|-|TRBV19|TRBJ2-1
TGTGCCAGTAGTAGCTATAGCCGGTGGTTCTTC
CASSSYSRWFF
>-|-|TRBV5-1|TRBJ2-7
TGCGCCAGCACCAAAGGTCAGGGAGCCTACGAGCAGTACTTC
CASTKGQGAYEQYF
>TRBD1|few|TRBV6-5|TRBJ2-1
TGTGCCAGCAGTTACCGGGACAGGGGCTTGGATGAGCAGTTCTTC
CASSYRDRGLDEQFF
>-|many|TRBV6-5|TRBJ1-1
TGTGCCAGCAGTTACGGCCTGGGCACTGAAGCTTTCTTT
CASSYGLGTEAFF
>-|-|TRBV10-3|TRBJ2-5
TGTGCCATCAGTGAGTCTTGGGGAGCGGCAGAGACCCAGTACTTC
CAISESWGAAETQYF
>-|-|TRBV6-2/TRBV6-3|TRBJ2-2
TGTGCCGCCTTAGGGCTGAACACCGGGGAGCTGTTTTTT
CAALGLNTGELFF
>-|few|TRBV5-6|TRBJ2-3
TGTGCCAGCAGCTACACTCCGGGGGATACGCAGTATTTT
CASSYTPGDTQYF